This passage covers 32 T cell receptor beta chains from one sample sequenced in a study of cytomegalovirus exposure and HLA in healthy donors. Both 60 Vbeta primers and 13 Jbeta primers went into the PCR. Assay: immunoSEQ multiplex PCR; the TCRdb copy retains only in-frame clones and omits some. The sample carries roughly 100,000 clones, 70% to 80% recorded once. The specimen was PBMCs. The receptors here all came from a female donor in good health and CMV-seronegative.

This clone was seen a handful of times. The chain recombines TRBV10-3 with TRBJ2-3; possibly TRBD1 for D (6 bases). Per germline, CDR1 ENHRY and CDR2 SYGVKD. Trimming pared 6 bases from V and 4 bases from J, leaving 11 bases between. There are 13 residues in the CDR3. The CDR3, as DNA: TGTGCCATCAGAGGACAGATTGCAGATACGCAGTATTTT. Amino acid sequence: CAIRGQIADTQYF.

The rearrangement uses TRBV5-1 and TRBJ2-2; 11 bases match TRBD2. Trimming removed 4 bases from V and 4 bases from J; junction bases left unmatched: 6. Germline lookup yields CDR1 SGHRS and CDR2 YFSETQ. This CDR3 spans 16 amino acids. This CDR3 is CASSLTSGGSTGELFF. CDR3 bases: TGCGCCAGCAGCCTAACTAGCGGGGGCTCCACCGGGGAGCTGTTTTTT.

The rearrangement uses TRBV5-1 and TRBJ1-4; D remains unclear. The germline V gene encodes CDR1 SGHRS and CDR2 YFSETQ. This CDR3 contains 15 residues. V dropped 4 bases and J dropped 0 bases, with 10 bases sitting between them. The CDR3 sequence is CASSLDGTTNEKLFF. Here the CDR3 DNA reads TGCGCCAGCAGCCTGGACGGGACAACTAATGAAAAACTGTTTTTT.

The chain recombines TRBV6-5 with TRBJ2-3, with D possibly being TRBD1 (5 bases). Deletions cut 8 bases from V and 3 bases from J, with 12 bases between. Germline V CDR1 and CDR2: MNHEY, SVGAGI. The CDR3 extends over 13 amino acids. CDR3 protein: CASVQGGTDTQYF. CDR3 nucleotides: TGTGCCAGCGTGCAGGGTGGTACAGATACGCAGTATTTT.

This chain connects TRBV2 to TRBJ2-2, with 7 bases aligning to TRBD1. Germline trimming cut 5 bases from V and 6 bases from J; bases unmatched to any gene: 9. Germline lookup yields CDR1 SNHLY and CDR2 FYNNEI. The CDR3 runs to 15 residues. This CDR3 is CASSLTLDRAGELFF. CDR3 bases: TGTGCCAGCAGTCTCACCTTAGACAGGGCCGGGGAGCTGTTTTTT.

The chain employs TRBV7-9 and TRBJ2-5; a weak D match, TRBD1 (6 bases). This CDR3 contains 15 residues. Per germline, CDR1 SEHNR and CDR2 FQNEAQ (reference sequence). The V end was cut by 6 bases, the J end by 5 bases, with 19 bases between. CDR3 coding DNA: TGTGCCAGCAGTACACTCAGGGGCGAAGGGGAGACCCAGTACTTC. This sequence encodes CASSTLRGEGETQYF.

J is TRBJ1-4 and V is TRBV29-1, with 7 bases aligning to TRBD1. CDR3 length equals 12 residues. V lost 8 bases and J lost 5; bases outside the gene matches: 5. CDR1 and CDR2 from the germline V gene are SQVTM and ANQGSEA. Written as DNA, the CDR3 is TGCAGCTCTTGGGACAGAAATGAAAAACTGTTTTTT. This gives the protein CSSWDRNEKLFF.

The chain couples TRBV9 to TRBJ2-5; 7 nucleotides match TRBD1. V lost 3 bases to trimming and J lost 2 bases; unmatched junction nucleotides: 7. CDR3 length equals 15 residues. Germline loops: CDR1 SGDLS, CDR2 YYNGEE. CDR3 in DNA: TGTGCCAGCAGCGATGGACCGGGACAGCAAGAGACCCAGTACTTC. Its translation is CASSDGPGQQETQYF.

CDR3 region: CASSRAETTYEQYF. The DNA for the CDR3 is TGTGCCAGTTCGAGGGCCGAGACAACCTACGAGCAGTACTTC. The rearrangement uses TRBV19 and TRBJ2-7; weak D call: TRBD2 (5 bases). Germline V lookup: CDR1 LNHDA, CDR2 SQIVND (reference sequence). Trimming removed 8 bases from V and 2 bases from J, with 16 bases in between. The CDR3 totals 14 residues. Full variable domain (missing parts from reference TRBV19 and TRBJ2-7): DGGITQSPKYLFRKEGQNVTLSCEQNLNHDAMYWYRQDPGQGLRLIYYSQIVNDFQKGDIAEGYSVSREKKESFPLTVTSAQKNPTAFYLCASSRAETTYEQYFGPGTRLTVT.

To note about this clone: The junction and the germline gene differ at one end; a read error may be behind it. The rearrangement joins TRBV7-9 to TRBJ2-2, with a possible D match to TRBD2 (5 bases). The CDR3 is 16 residues long. The germline V gene has CDR1 SEHNR and CDR2 FQNEAQ (reference sequence). In DNA, the CDR3 is TGTTCCAGCAGCTTAATCCCCAGAAGGGAGACCGGGGAGCTGTTTTTT. This gives the protein CSSSLIPRRETGELFF.

The chain recombines TRBV11-3 with TRBJ2-7; 8 bases map to TRBD2. V shed 4 bases and J 0 bases; nucleotides not matched to a gene: 2. This CDR3 is built from 14 residues. Germline V gives CDR1 SGHNT, CDR2 YENEEA. The CDR3 sequence is CASSSGGSSYEQYF. The CDR3 DNA reads TGTGCCAGCAGCTCGGGAGGGTCCTCCTACGAGCAGTACTTC.

This clone was counted a single time. V gene TRBV19 combines with J gene TRBJ1-2; 8 bases map to TRBD1. Losses at the gene ends were 7 bases for V and 8 bases for J; bases not matched to a gene: 3. This CDR3 is 11 amino acids long. From germline, CDR1 is LNHDA and CDR2 SQIVND (reference sequence). CDR3 loop: CASTRGLGYTF. The CDR3 coding sequence is TGTGCCAGTACCAGGGGGCTCGGCTACACCTTC. Complete variable domain (other parts from reference TRBV19 and TRBJ1-2): DGGITQSPKYLFRKEGQNVTLSCEQNLNHDAMYWYRQDPGQGLRLIYYSQIVNDFQKGDIAEGYSVSREKKESFPLTVTSAQKNPTAFYLCASTRGLGYTFGSGTRLTVV.

This chain uses TRBV30 with TRBJ1-1; D perhaps matches TRBD1 (5 bases). In germline, CDR1 is GTSNPN, CDR2 SVGIG (reference sequence). V shed 0 bases and J shed 11 bases, with 13 bases lying between them. The CDR3 is made up of 12 amino acids. The CDR3 nucleotides read TGTGCCTGGAGTGTACTAGGGACTGCTGCTTTCTTT. It specifies CAWSVLGTAAFF. The full variable domain, its missing parts supplied by reference TRBV30 and TRBJ1-1, is SQTIHQWPATLVQPVGSPLSLECTVEGTSNPNLYWYRQAAGRGLQLLFYSVGIGQISSEVPQNLSASRPQDRQFILSSKKLLLSDSGFYLCAWSVLGTAAFFGQGTRLTVV.

The chain recombines TRBV2 with TRBJ1-1; D perhaps matches TRBD1 (5 bases). The CDR3 totals 16 residues. The germline V gene has CDR1 SNHLY and CDR2 FYNNEI. The V end lost 8 bases, the J end lost 0 bases, and 19 bases lay between the germline ends. This chain's CDR3 is CASVPGGVEMNTEAFF. For the CDR3, the DNA is TGTGCCAGCGTCCCGGGGGGGGTGGAGATGAACACTGAAGCTTTCTTT.

The V gene is TRBV21-1, the J gene TRBJ1-6; the D call of TRBD1 is as the table states it, not checked on the DNA. TRBV21-1 is termed a pseudogene. This CDR3 is 15 amino acids long. The CDR3 loop reads CASSKGGQGGSPLHF. The DNA of the CDR3 is TGTGCCAGCAGCAAAGGTGGGCAGGGCGGCTCACCCCTCCACTTT.

CDR3 nucleotide sequence: TGTGCCAGCAGCTTAAAGAGGATTGACGGGGAGCTGTTTTTT. Protein product: CASSLKRIDGELFF. The V call is TRBV7-3, the J call TRBJ2-2; no firm D call. This CDR3 is 14 amino acids long. V dropped 1 base and J dropped 7 bases, with 10 bases sitting between them. In germline, CDR1 is SGHTA, CDR2 FQGTGA. The full variable domain, completed using reference TRBV7-3 and TRBJ2-2, is GAGVSQTPSNKVTEKGKYVELRCDPISGHTALYWYRQSLGQGPEFLIYFQGTGAADDSGLPNDRFFAVRPEGSVSTLKIQRTERGDSAVYLCASSLKRIDGELFFGEGSRLTVL.

The count of this clone is one. The rearrangement joins TRBV5-1 to TRBJ2-3; possible D gene TRBD2, 7 bases. Germline CDR1 is SGHRS and CDR2 is YFSETQ. The CDR3 loop spans 14 amino acids. With 4 bases removed from V and 6 bases from J, the gap between germline ends came to 15 bases. DNA of the CDR3: TGCGCCAGCAGCCCACCCAGGGGAGGGGATACGCAGTATTTT. This codes for CASSPPRGGDTQYF.

This chain joins TRBV7-8 and TRBJ1-4; the D gene is possibly TRBD1 (5 bases). In germline, CDR1 is SGHVS, CDR2 FQNEAQ. Trimming left V 5 bases short and J 5 bases short, with 21 bases between. This CDR3 is 17 amino acids long. CDR3 sequence: CASSPRGGSRGNEKLFF. CDR3 DNA: TGTGCCAGCAGCCCCCGCGGTGGGTCCCGGGGGAATGAAAAACTGTTTTTT.

The chain is built from TRBV29-1 and TRBJ1-2; 7 bases match TRBD1. The CDR3 covers 13 residues. V lost 7 bases to trimming and J lost 6 bases; unmatched junction nucleotides: 11. CDR1 and CDR2 from the germline V gene are SQVTM and ANQGSEA. The CDR3 DNA is TGCAGCGCACATGACAGGGCCCTGGATGGCTACACCTTC. Translation: CSAHDRALDGYTF.

The chain recombines TRBV30 with TRBJ2-1, with D perhaps TRBD2 (5 bases). The length of the CDR3 is 15 residues. The V end lost 0 bases, the J end lost 2 bases, and 11 bases lay between the germline ends. CDR1 is GTSNPN and CDR2 is SVGIG in the germline V gene (reference sequence). Here the CDR3 reads CAWSVGGGPYNEQFF. In DNA, the CDR3 is TGTGCCTGGAGTGTGGGTGGCGGGCCCTACAATGAGCAGTTCTTC.

This chain links TRBV19 with TRBJ1-5, with D perhaps matching TRBD1 (6 bases). The CDR3 is 16 amino acids. Germline CDR1 LNHDA, CDR2 SQIVND (reference sequence). V lost 5 bases and J lost 6, with 20 bases in between. The CDR3: CASSRLAGALGQPQHF. The CDR3 DNA follows: TGTGCCAGTAGTCGCCTTGCGGGGGCTTTGGGTCAGCCCCAGCATTTT.

This chain joins TRBV7-9 and TRBJ2-1, with TRBD2 identical over 8 bases. V was clipped by 4 bases and J by 2 bases; unmatched bases: 4. The CDR3 covers 15 residues. Looked up from germline, CDR1 is SEHNR and CDR2 is FQNEAQ (reference sequence). CDR3 loop: CASSSPGGPYNEQFF. DNA for the CDR3: TGTGCCAGCAGCTCCCCGGGAGGGCCCTACAATGAGCAGTTCTTC.

V usage is TRBV6-1 and J usage is TRBJ2-6, with 9 bases aligning to TRBD1. The CDR3 length is 21 residues. CDR1 and CDR2 (germline): MNHNS, SASEGT. V dropped 2 bases and J dropped 0; count of bases not matched to a gene: 14. The CDR3 reads CASSEFPGTGPVRSGANVLTF. The CDR3 nucleotides are TGTGCCAGCAGTGAATTTCCCGGGACAGGGCCGGTCCGCTCTGGGGCCAACGTCCTGACTTTC.

This rearrangement joins TRBV6-1 to TRBJ2-2, with TRBD1 matching 9 bases. In germline, CDR1 is MNHNS, CDR2 SASEGT. J lost 5 bases, V lost 0 bases, and 10 bases had no gene match. This CDR3 spans 18 amino acids. The CDR3 loop reads CASSEAVDRGGPTGELFF. The CDR3 bases are TGTGCCAGCAGTGAAGCCGTAGACAGGGGGGGACCTACCGGGGAGCTGTTTTTT.

The rearrangement links TRBV9 to TRBJ1-1; D might be TRBD1 (6 bases). This CDR3 region has 14 residues. The germline V and J ends were trimmed by 0 bases and 1 base, with 7 bases remaining between them. Germline values: CDR1 SGDLS, CDR2 YYNGEE. CDR3 protein: CASSVEQGNTEAFF. CDR3 coding DNA: TGTGCCAGCAGCGTAGAACAGGGGAACACTGAAGCTTTCTTT.

Details on this clone: The junction does not match germline at one end; this may be a read error. The sample carries other DNA sequences with the same CDR3. The chain has TRBV18 and TRBJ2-7; 11 nucleotides match TRBD1. Germline V gene lookup returns CDR1 KGHSH and CDR2 LQKENI. CDR3 length: 17 amino acids. CDR3 sequence (DNA): TGTGCCAGCTCACTCCGGACCGGGACAGGGGGGTTCGACGAGCAGTATTTC. It encodes CASSLRTGTGGFDEQYF.

A note on this clone: Compared with germline, one end of the junction differs, possibly owing to a read error. The genes are TRBV7-9 and TRBJ2-3; D possibly corresponds to TRBD1 (5 bases). The CDR3 contains 12 residues. Germline V lookup: CDR1 SEHNR, CDR2 FQNEAQ (reference sequence). CDR3 nucleotides: TGTTCCAGCAGCTTAGGACACTATACGCAGTATTTT. It translates to CSSSLGHYTQYF. Full variable domain (rest looked up from reference TRBV7-9 and TRBJ2-3): DTGVSQNPRHKITKRGQNVTFRCDPISEHNRLYWYRQTLGQGPEFLTYFQNEAQLEKSRLLSDRFSAERPKGSFSTLEIQRTEQGDSAMYLCSSSLGHYTQYFGPGTRLTVL.

The V gene is TRBV13, the J gene TRBJ2-5; no definite D call. CDR3 length: 14 amino acids. Trimming left V 0 bases short and J 1 base short, with 6 bases between. Germline lookup yields CDR1 PRHDT and CDR2 FYEKMQ (reference sequence). The CDR3 loop is CASSLGHLQETQYF. In DNA, the CDR3 is TGTGCCAGCAGCTTAGGACACCTCCAAGAGACCCAGTACTTC.

The chain has TRBV7-6 and TRBJ1-1; D is possibly TRBD1 (6 bases). CDR3 size: 13 residues. Trimming removed 5 bases from V and 6 bases from J, with 13 bases in between. Germline CDR1 and CDR2: SGHVS and FNYEAQ. The CDR3 DNA reads TGTGCCAGCAGCCTCGTCGAGGGGGCTGAAGCTTTCTTT. Translation: CASSLVEGAEAFF. The whole variable domain, remainder taken from reference TRBV7-6 and TRBJ1-1, is GAGVSQSPRYKVTKRGQDVALRCDPISGHVSLYWYRQALGQGPEFLTYFNYEAQQDKSGLPNDRFSAERPEGSISTLTIQRTEQRDSAMYRCASSLVEGAEAFFGQGTRLTVV.

This clone was counted once. The chain combines TRBV11-2 with TRBJ2-1; D is ambiguous. Germline CDR1 SGHAT, CDR2 FQNNGV. V lost 5 bases and J 8 bases, leaving 16 bases between the germline ends. This CDR3 contains 14 residues. The CDR3 DNA follows: TGTGCCAGCAGCCAGGTCAGTCCCTCTTATGAGCAGTTCTTC. Its translation: CASSQVSPSYEQFF. Full variable domain (rest looked up from reference TRBV11-2 and TRBJ2-1): EAGVAQSPRYKIIEKRQSVAFWCNPISGHATLYWYQQILGQGPKLLIQFQNNGVVDDSQLPKDRFSAERLKGVDSTLKIQPAKLEDSAVYLCASSQVSPSYEQFFGPGTRLTVL.

The chain couples TRBV29-1 to TRBJ2-5; TRBD1 matches at 8 bases. Germline CDR1 reads SQVTM; CDR2 reads ANQGSEA. Germline trimming cut 6 bases from V and 4 bases from J; bases unmatched to any gene: 7. The length of the CDR3 is 13 residues. CDR3 sequence (DNA): TGCAGCGTCGAACAGGGGGTTCGAGAGACCCAGTACTTC. Translation: CSVEQGVRETQYF.

The rearrangement uses TRBV7-2 and TRBJ2-2, with 15 bases aligning to TRBD2. J lost 9 bases, V lost 4 bases, and 6 bases had no gene match. The length of the CDR3 is 16 residues. Germline values: CDR1 SGHTA, CDR2 FQGNSA. The CDR3 DNA is TGTGCCAGCAGCTCTTCCGGGACTAGCGGGAGGCGGGAGCTGTTTTTT. Protein: CASSSSGTSGRRELFF.